These T cell receptor beta chains were read from a single sample in a study of OX40 agonist ivuxolimab in advanced cancers. Generated by immunoSEQ multiplex PCR, the TCRdb table keeps only in-frame clones and is missing some. This table has tens of thousands of clones, roughly 87% appearing once. The sample in question was CD4+ or CD8+ T cells sorted from blood, obtained in a trial of the OX40 agonist ivuxolimab. These receptors came from an adult with an advanced solid tumor such as melanoma, head and neck, liver or kidney cancer. CDR3s include the opening cysteine and the closing phenylalanine or tryptophan. Each record gives: clone size, J gene, V gene, D gene, CDR3 protein, CDR3 DNA. A D gene is named only where the DNA matches it firmly. Size values are once, few and many counts, or a class for expanded clones, and some rows have none.

- | TRBJ1-1 | TRBV6-5 | - | CASSTGDEAFF | TGTGCCAGCAGTACAGGAGATGAAGCTTTCTTT
- | TRBJ2-2 | TRBV18 | TRBD2 | CASSPEGLSTGELFF | TGTGCCAGCTCACCAGAGGGACTATCCACCGGGGAGCTGTTTTTT
medium-sized | TRBJ1-5 | TRBV7-9 | - | CASSLGAGLSNQPQHF | TGTGCCAGCAGCTTAGGAGCAGGCTTGTCTAATCAGCCCCAGCATTTT
- | TRBJ2-5 | TRBV2 | - | CASRVQGLLGGETQYF | TGTGCCAGCAGAGTTCAGGGCCTCCTTGGAGGAGAGACCCAGTACTTC
- | TRBJ2-7 | TRBV6-1 | TRBD2 | CASSDSSGTEQYF | TGTGCCAGCAGTGATTCTAGCGGGACCGAGCAGTACTTC
- | TRBJ2-2 | TRBV7-2 | - | CASSHPSSGELFF | TGTGCCAGCAGCCACCCTAGCTCCGGGGAGCTGTTTTTT
- | TRBJ2-2 | TRBV11-3 | - | CASSSQGNTGELFF | TGTGCCAGCAGTAGTCAGGGGAACACCGGGGAGCTGTTTTTT
- | TRBJ2-3 | TRBV18 | - | CASSPARPPTDTQYF | TGTGCCAGCTCACCGGCCCGGCCACCCACAGATACGCAGTATTTT
- | TRBJ1-4 | TRBV6-1 | - | CASSEGPIEGKLFF | TGTGCCAGCAGTGAAGGCCCCATTGAGGGAAAACTGTTTTTT
- | TRBJ2-7 | TRBV2 | - | CASSDNRGARGLYEQYF | TGTGCCAGCAGTGACAACAGGGGGGCGCGGGGGCTCTACGAGCAGTACTTC
- | TRBJ2-1 | TRBV4-3 | - | CASSQYEDGTKEQFF | TGCGCCAGCAGCCAATACGAGGACGGGACAAAGGAGCAGTTCTTC
- | TRBJ2-3 | TRBV14 | - | CASSQEWYGDTQYF | TGTGCCAGCAGCCAAGAATGGTACGGAGATACGCAGTATTTT
- | TRBJ1-1 | TRBV7-9 | - | CASSLKGLANSEAFF | TGTGCCAGCAGCTTAAAGGGGCTCGCTAATTCCGAAGCTTTCTTT
- | TRBJ2-1 | TRBV6-5 | - | CASGPAPGSYNEQFF | TGTGCCAGCGGCCCAGCACCCGGCTCCTACAATGAGCAGTTCTTC
- | TRBJ1-2 | TRBV30 | - | CAIPGRGGRSSIGYTF | TGTGCCATACCCGGGCGGGGCGGTAGATCCTCTATCGGCTACACCTTC
- | TRBJ2-5 | TRBV19 | - | CASSALWETQYF | TGTGCCAGTAGTGCCCTTTGGGAGACCCAGTACTTC
- | TRBJ1-1 | TRBV7-9 | TRBD1 | CASSSGGTGIEAFF | TGTGCCAGCAGCTCAGGGGGGACAGGAATTGAAGCTTTCTTT
- | TRBJ1-5 | TRBV28 | - | CASNSVRSNQPQHF | TGTGCCAGCAACTCGGTTAGGAGCAATCAGCCCCAGCATTTT
- | TRBJ1-5 | TRBV7-2 | - | CASSLREDGQPQHF | TGTGCCAGCAGCTTACGGGAGGACGGTCAGCCCCAGCATTTT
once | TRBJ2-6 | TRBV19 | - | CASSKLYSGANVLTF | TGTGCCAGTAGTAAACTATACTCTGGGGCCAACGTCCTGACTTTC
- | TRBJ2-1 | TRBV7-2 | - | CASSLSALQFF | TGTGCCAGCAGCTTATCCGCGCTCCAGTTCTTC
- | TRBJ2-5 | TRBV27 | TRBD1 | CASRRGQRRQETQYF | TGTGCCAGCAGAAGGGGACAGCGCAGGCAAGAGACCCAGTACTTC
- | TRBJ2-1 | TRBV7-3 | TRBD2 | CASSPWGLAGYNEQFF | TGTGCCAGCAGCCCTTGGGGACTAGCGGGATACAATGAGCAGTTCTTC
once | TRBJ1-5 | TRBV11-2 | - | CASSLNVDQPQHF | TGTGCCAGCAGCTTGAATGTGGATCAGCCCCAGCATTTT
- | TRBJ1-3 | TRBV11-2 | TRBD1 | CASSSRTGRVSGNTIYF | TGTGCCAGCAGCTCCCGGACAGGGAGGGTTTCTGGAAACACCATATATTTT
- | TRBJ2-3 | TRBV7-2 | - | CASSPGPYTDTQYF | TGTGCCAGCAGCCCGGGACCATACACAGATACGCAGTATTTT
- | TRBJ2-5 | TRBV7-9 | TRBD2 | CASSLRLADTSGTQYF | TGTGCCAGCAGCTTAAGACTAGCAGATACGTCAGGGACCCAGTACTTC
- | TRBJ2-7 | TRBV18 | - | CASSPRKFYEQYF | TGTGCCAGCTCACCGCGAAAGTTCTACGAGCAGTACTTC
- | TRBJ1-6 | TRBV28 | - | CASSVMGGNNSPLHF | TGTGCCAGCAGTGTCATGGGGGGAAATAATTCACCCCTCCACTTT
- | TRBJ2-7 | TRBV7-2 | TRBD2 | CASSSPNSGTYEQYF | TGTGCCAGCAGCTCTCCGAATAGCGGGACTTACGAGCAGTACTTC
- | TRBJ2-3 | TRBV9 | - | CASSGGRGPDTQYF | TGTGCCAGCAGCGGGGGGAGAGGGCCAGATACGCAGTATTTT
- | TRBJ2-3 | TRBV19 | TRBD2 | CASVGTSGGAADTQYF | TGTGCCAGTGTCGGGACTAGCGGGGGGGCCGCAGATACGCAGTATTTT
- | TRBJ1-5 | TRBV30 | - | CAWSVQGQPQHF | TGTGCCTGGAGTGTACAAGGTCAGCCCCAGCATTTT
- | TRBJ2-1 | TRBV5-6 | TRBD2 | CASSLDLGGASGSNEQFF | TGTGCCAGCAGCTTGGACCTAGGGGGGGCTAGCGGGAGCAATGAGCAGTTCTTC
- | TRBJ1-5 | TRBV4-2 | - | CASSQVGRAQPQHF | TGTGCCAGCAGCCAAGTAGGTCGGGCGCAGCCCCAGCATTTT
- | TRBJ1-3 | TRBV27 | - | CASSYNRESGNTIYF | TGTGCCAGCAGTTACAACAGGGAATCTGGAAACACCATATATTTT
once | TRBJ2-5 | TRBV5-1 | - | CASSLNSGRQETQYF | TGCGCCAGCAGCTTGAATTCAGGTCGCCAAGAGACCCAGTACTTC
few | TRBJ2-4 | TRBV5-8 | - | CASSPTGTAIAKNIQYF | TGTGCCAGCAGCCCCACCGGGACGGCGATAGCCAAAAACATTCAGTACTTC
once | TRBJ2-7 | TRBV7-7 | TRBD1 | CASSPDRAREQYF | TGTGCCAGCAGCCCAGACAGGGCTCGGGAGCAGTACTTC
medium-sized | TRBJ1-6 | TRBV7-9 | TRBD1 | CASSLGQGFYNSPLHF | TGTGCCAGCAGCTTAGGACAGGGGTTCTATAATTCACCCCTCCACTTT
- | TRBJ2-6 | TRBV6-4 | - | CASSDYPRGQGANVLTF | TGTGCCAGCAGTGACTACCCCCGGGGTCAGGGGGCCAACGTCCTGACTTTC
- | TRBJ2-3 | TRBV21-1 | - | CASSKVGRGSHTDTQYF | -
- | TRBJ1-3 | TRBV5-4 | - | CASNPAGAGNTIYF | TGTGCCAGCAACCCCGCAGGGGCTGGAAACACCATATATTTT
- | TRBJ1-1 | TRBV2 | - | CASTLRAEAFF | TGTGCCAGCACTCTAAGGGCTGAAGCTTTCTTT
- | TRBJ1-2 | TRBV19 | - | CASSTVSGYTF | TGTGCCAGTAGTACAGTAAGTGGCTACACCTTC
once | TRBJ2-1 | TRBV2 | TRBD2 | CASSDQLAGPYNEQFF | TGTGCCAGCAGTGATCAGCTAGCGGGACCATACAATGAGCAGTTCTTC
- | TRBJ1-4 | TRBV7-9 | - | CASSHVREKLFF | TGTGCCAGCAGCCATGTCAGGGAAAAACTGTTTTTT
few | TRBJ1-2 | TRBV6-6 | TRBD1 | CASSHGTGMDGYTF | TGTGCCAGCAGTCACGGGACAGGGATGGATGGCTACACCTTC
few | TRBJ2-3 | TRBV10-3 | - | CAIGGGPGDTQYF | TGTGCCATCGGGGGGGGGCCGGGCGATACGCAGTATTTT